Listed below are T cell receptor beta chains from one sample, sequenced in a study of OX40 agonist ivuxolimab in advanced cancers. Assay used: immunoSEQ multiplex PCR; TCRdb lists only in-frame clones, some missing. The sample yields tens of thousands of clones, about 94% seen once. Specimen: CD4+ or CD8+ T cells sorted from blood, collected in a trial of the OX40 agonist ivuxolimab. The receptors shown here come from an adult with an advanced solid tumor such as melanoma, head and neck, liver or kidney cancer. The CDR3 runs from the conserved cysteine through the conserved F or W. The D gene is left open where the match is weak. Clone sizes are given selectively: once, few, many, or a class where the clone is expanded.

TRBV7-9,TRBJ2-3,-,TRBD2,CASSFAGASTDTQYF,TGTGCCAGCAGCTTTGCGGGAGCGAGCACAGATACGCAGTATTTT
TRBV15,TRBJ1-5,-,-,CASTDGFSNQPQHF,TGTGCCTCTACGGACGGGTTTAGCAATCAGCCCCAGCATTTT
TRBV4-3,TRBJ1-5,few,-,CASSQDRASNQPQHF,TGCGCCAGCAGCCAAGATCGCGCTAGCAATCAGCCCCAGCATTTT
TRBV2,TRBJ1-1,-,-,CASRMNTEAFF,TGTGCCAGCAGAATGAACACTGAAGCTTTCTTT
TRBV7-2,TRBJ2-1,-,-,CASSRAGAYNEQFF,TGTGCCAGCAGTCGAGCAGGTGCCTACAATGAGCAGTTCTTC
TRBV5-5,TRBJ2-7,-,-,CASSTSYEQYF,TGTGCCAGCAGCACCTCCTACGAGCAGTACTTC
TRBV9,TRBJ2-2,-,TRBD2,CASSVGKRETGELFF,TGTGCCAGCAGCGTAGGGAAGCGGGAGACCGGGGAGCTGTTTTTT
TRBV5-4,TRBJ2-2,once,TRBD1,CASSPGQGPYTGELFF,TGTGCCAGCAGCCCCGGACAGGGGCCTTACACCGGGGAGCTGTTTTTT
TRBV4-2,TRBJ2-7,once,-,CASSQDSGLTYEQYF,TGTGCCAGCAGCCAGGACTCTGGACTAACCTACGAGCAGTACTTC
TRBV6-6,TRBJ2-3,-,TRBD2,CASNSRPAGTTDTQYF,TGTGCCAGCAACTCCCGCCCAGCGGGAACCACAGATACGCAGTATTTT
TRBV9,TRBJ2-4,-,-,CASSVEVQAGVGIQYF,TGTGCCAGCAGCGTAGAGGTCCAGGCAGGGGTTGGCATTCAGTACTTC
TRBV9,TRBJ1-5,-,-,CASSEGSDSPTHF,TGTGCCAGCAGCGAGGGGAGCGACTCGCCTACGCATTTT
TRBV25-1,TRBJ1-5,few,-,CASSEGGRGYQPQHF,TGTGCCAGCAGTGAAGGGGGCAGGGGCTATCAGCCCCAGCATTTT
TRBV5-6,TRBJ1-5,-,-,CASSPDPSGQPQHF,TGTGCCAGCAGCCCTGACCCTTCGGGACAGCCCCAGCATTTT
TRBV27,TRBJ2-5,-,TRBD2,CASSLSAGVGETQYF,TGTGCCAGCAGTTTATCCGCGGGAGTCGGAGAGACCCAGTACTTC
TRBV6-1,TRBJ2-7,-,TRBD2,CASSGGTSGKGSYEQYF,TGTGCCAGCAGTGGAGGGACTAGCGGGAAGGGGTCCTACGAGCAGTACTTC
TRBV27,TRBJ1-1,once,-,CASSPGVYTEAFF,TGTGCCAGCAGTCCCGGGGTTTACACTGAAGCTTTCTTT
TRBV5-4,TRBJ1-2,-,TRBD1,CASSSQDRGGYTF,TGTGCCAGCAGCTCCCAAGACAGGGGGGGCTACACCTTC
TRBV19,TRBJ1-2,-,-,CASSIPGLRSHGYTF,TGTGCCAGTAGTATCCCCGGCTTACGATCTCATGGCTACACCTTC
TRBV19,TRBJ2-7,-,-,CASSYTLGRVYEQYF,TGTGCCAGTAGCTACACGCTGGGCAGGGTATACGAGCAGTACTTC
TRBV30,TRBJ2-1,-,TRBD2,CAWGVAGGPNEQFF,TGTGCCTGGGGGGTAGCGGGAGGACCAAATGAGCAGTTCTTC
TRBV14,TRBJ2-1,-,-,CASSQEGVAAYNEQFF,TGTGCCAGCAGCCAAGAGGGGGTAGCGGCTTACAATGAGCAGTTCTTC